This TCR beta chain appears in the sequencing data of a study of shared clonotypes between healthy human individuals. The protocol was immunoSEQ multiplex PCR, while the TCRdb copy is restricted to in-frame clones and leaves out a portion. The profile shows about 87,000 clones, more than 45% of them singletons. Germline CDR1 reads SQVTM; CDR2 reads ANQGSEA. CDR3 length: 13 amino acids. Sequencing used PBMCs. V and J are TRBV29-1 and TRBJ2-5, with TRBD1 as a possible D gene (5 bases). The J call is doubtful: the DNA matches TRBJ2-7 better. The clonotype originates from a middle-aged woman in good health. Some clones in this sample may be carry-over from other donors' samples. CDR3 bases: TGCAGCGTTGGCTATGACAGCTTCTACGAGCAGTACTTC. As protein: CSVGYDSFYEQYF.